This TCR beta chain was sequenced for a study of identical twins. The CDR3 spans 18 residues. Germline trimming cut 8 bases from V and 4 bases from J; bases unmatched to any gene: 16. Per germline, CDR1 MNHEY and CDR2 SMNVEV (reference sequence). Of note for this clonotype: Antigen: not known.

One entry per CDR3 protein, called by TCRdb with MiXCR from the 5' RACE reads. The sample gives 300,000 to 400,000 distinct CDR3 sequences, more than 9% of which show up once; roughly 7% is in the top ten. Among all donors, each was a healthy Caucasian. Points from the study as a whole: Conclusions came from cross-sectional statistical analysis, not from following the same donors. Among beta out-of-frame sequences, excess sharing between twins appeared weaker.

The same sample was also studied in work on yellow fever vaccine responses in identical twins. That work states: A vaccine T cell response that seemed partly convergent and partly personalized was reported in twins.

The material sequenced was CD8+ T cells sorted from blood. This chain uses TRBV27 with TRBJ2-5; 13 positions match TRBD2. The TCR comes from a woman aged 18-29 years in good health. The CDR3 nucleotides are TGTGCCAGCGGGTTACCTGGACTAGCGGGGGCGGGGAGAGAGACCCAGTACTTC. This translates into CASGLPGLAGAGRETQYF.